This T cell receptor (beta chain) was identified during a study of early stage breast cancer tumors. Study context: Of about 17 invasive breast tumors, about a dozen were hormone receptor-positive, HER2-negative. Under 10 ER+/PR+/HER2- tumors were invasive ductal; a few were invasive lobular. Study conclusions and caveats: Compared with adjacent normal breast, tumors showed approximately 2.5-fold denser, more clonal T cells.

Profiled with immunoSEQ multiplex PCR; TCRdb holds only in-frame clones, not every one. The table records about 72,000 clones, more than 65% of them present only once. Concerning this clone: Its antigen is still unknown.

The CDR3 covers 13 residues. Trimming took 7 bases from V and 1 from J; bases not matched to a gene: 6. Germline V gene sequence: CDR1 SQVTM, CDR2 ANQGSEA. This sequence originates from a person between 55 and 70 years old with breast cancer. Sequenced input: blood. This sequence joins TRBV29-1 and TRBJ2-7; TRBD1 matches 8 bases. The CDR3 here is CSASQGASYEQYF. Written as DNA, the CDR3 is TGCAGCGCATCGCAGGGGGCTTCCTACGAGCAGTACTTC.